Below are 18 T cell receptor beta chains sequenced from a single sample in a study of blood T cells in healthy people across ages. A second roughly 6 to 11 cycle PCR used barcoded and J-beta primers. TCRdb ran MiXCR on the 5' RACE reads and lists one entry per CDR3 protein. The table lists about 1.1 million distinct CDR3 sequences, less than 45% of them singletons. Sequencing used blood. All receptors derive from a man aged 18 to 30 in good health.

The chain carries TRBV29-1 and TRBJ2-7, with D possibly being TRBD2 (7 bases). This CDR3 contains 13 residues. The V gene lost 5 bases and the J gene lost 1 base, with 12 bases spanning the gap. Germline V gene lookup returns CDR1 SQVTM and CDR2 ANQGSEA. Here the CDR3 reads CSVREGGSYEQYF. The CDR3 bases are TGCAGCGTTAGAGAGGGGGGGTCCTACGAGCAGTACTTC.

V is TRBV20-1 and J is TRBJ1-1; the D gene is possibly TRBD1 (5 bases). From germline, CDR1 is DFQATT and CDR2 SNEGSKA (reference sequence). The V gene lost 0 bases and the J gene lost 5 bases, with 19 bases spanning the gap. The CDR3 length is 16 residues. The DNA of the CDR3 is TGCAGTGCTAGAGACGCCAGAGGGGCGGTCGGAACTGAAGCTTTCTTT. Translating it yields CSARDARGAVGTEAFF.

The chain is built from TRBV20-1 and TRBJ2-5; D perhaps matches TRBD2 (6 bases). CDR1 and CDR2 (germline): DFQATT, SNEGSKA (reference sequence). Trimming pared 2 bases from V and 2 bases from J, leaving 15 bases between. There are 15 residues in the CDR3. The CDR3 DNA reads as TGCAGTGCTAGAAACGAAATAGCGGCGCAAGAGACCCAGTACTTC. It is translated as CSARNEIAAQETQYF.

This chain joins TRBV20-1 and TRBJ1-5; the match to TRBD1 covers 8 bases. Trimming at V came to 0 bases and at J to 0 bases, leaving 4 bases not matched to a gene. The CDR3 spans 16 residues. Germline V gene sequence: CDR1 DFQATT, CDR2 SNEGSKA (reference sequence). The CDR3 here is CSARDWTGNSNQPQHF. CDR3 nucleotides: TGCAGTGCTAGAGATTGGACAGGGAATAGCAATCAGCCCCAGCATTTT.

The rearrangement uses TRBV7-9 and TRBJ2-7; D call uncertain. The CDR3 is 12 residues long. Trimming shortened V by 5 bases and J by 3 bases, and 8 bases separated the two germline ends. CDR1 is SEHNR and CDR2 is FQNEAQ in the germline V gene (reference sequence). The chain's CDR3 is CASSPDYYEQYF. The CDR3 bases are TGTGCCAGCAGCCCAGATTACTACGAGCAGTACTTC.

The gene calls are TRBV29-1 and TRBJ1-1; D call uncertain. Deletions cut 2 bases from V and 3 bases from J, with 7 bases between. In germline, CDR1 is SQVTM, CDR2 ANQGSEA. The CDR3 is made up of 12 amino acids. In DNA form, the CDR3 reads TGCAGCGTTGAATTGGGGTACACTGAAGCTTTCTTT. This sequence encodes CSVELGYTEAFF.

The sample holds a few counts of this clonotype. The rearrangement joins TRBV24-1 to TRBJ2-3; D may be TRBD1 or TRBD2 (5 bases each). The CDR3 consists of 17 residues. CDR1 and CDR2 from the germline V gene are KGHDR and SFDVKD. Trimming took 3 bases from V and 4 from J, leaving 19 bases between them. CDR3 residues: CATSDTSGQGKADTQYF. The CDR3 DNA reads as TGTGCCACCAGTGATACTTCGGGGCAGGGTAAGGCAGATACGCAGTATTTT.

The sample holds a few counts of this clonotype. CDR3 DNA sequence: TGCAGTGCTAGAGAACCGGGGGAGGGCTATGGCTACACCTTC. Amino acids: CSAREPGEGYGYTF. The chain couples TRBV20-1 to TRBJ1-2; weak D call: TRBD1 (5 bases). Trimming cost V 0 bases and J 4 bases, with 12 bases left between them. Germline CDR1 and CDR2: DFQATT and SNEGSKA (reference sequence). The length of the CDR3 is 14 residues.

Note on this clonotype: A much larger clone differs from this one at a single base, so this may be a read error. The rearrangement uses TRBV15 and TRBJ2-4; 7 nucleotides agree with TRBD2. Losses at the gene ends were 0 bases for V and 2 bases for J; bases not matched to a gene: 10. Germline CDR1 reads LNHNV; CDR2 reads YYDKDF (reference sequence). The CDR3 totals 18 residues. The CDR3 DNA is TGTGCCACCAGCAGAGATTATTTCGGGGGGTTAACCAAAAACATTCAGTACTTC. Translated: CATSRDYFGGLTKNIQYF.

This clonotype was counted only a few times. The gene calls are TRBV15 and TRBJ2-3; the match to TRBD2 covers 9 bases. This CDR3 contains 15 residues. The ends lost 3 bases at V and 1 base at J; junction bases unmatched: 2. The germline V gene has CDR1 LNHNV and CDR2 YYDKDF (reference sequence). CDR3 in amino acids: CATSSRTSGTDTQYF. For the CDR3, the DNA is TGTGCCACCAGCAGCCGGACTAGCGGCACAGATACGCAGTATTTT.

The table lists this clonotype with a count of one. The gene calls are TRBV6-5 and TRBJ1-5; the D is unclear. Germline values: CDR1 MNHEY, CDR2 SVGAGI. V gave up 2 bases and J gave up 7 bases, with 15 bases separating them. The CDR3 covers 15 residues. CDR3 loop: CASSYGLGKDQPQHF. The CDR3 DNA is TGTGCCAGCAGTTACGGTTTAGGCAAGGACCAGCCCCAGCATTTT.

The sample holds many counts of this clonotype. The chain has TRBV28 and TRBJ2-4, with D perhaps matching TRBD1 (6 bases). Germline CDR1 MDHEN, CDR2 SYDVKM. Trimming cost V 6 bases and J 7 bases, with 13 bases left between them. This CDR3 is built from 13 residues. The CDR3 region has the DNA TGTGCCAGCAGCCCCGACAGGAGGAACATTCAGTACTTC. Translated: CASSPDRRNIQYF. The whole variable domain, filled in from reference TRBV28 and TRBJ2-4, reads DVKVTQSSRYLVKRTGEKVFLECVQDMDHENMFWYRQDPGLGLRLIYFSYDVKMKEKGDIPEGYSVSREKKERFSLILESASTNQTSMYLCASSPDRRNIQYFGAGTRLSVL.

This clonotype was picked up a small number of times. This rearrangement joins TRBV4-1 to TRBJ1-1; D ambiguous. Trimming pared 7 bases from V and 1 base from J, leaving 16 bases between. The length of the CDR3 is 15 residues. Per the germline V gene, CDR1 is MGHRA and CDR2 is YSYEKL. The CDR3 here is CASNPVGIGNTEAFF. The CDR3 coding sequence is TGCGCCAGCAACCCCGTGGGTATCGGGAACACTGAAGCTTTCTTT.

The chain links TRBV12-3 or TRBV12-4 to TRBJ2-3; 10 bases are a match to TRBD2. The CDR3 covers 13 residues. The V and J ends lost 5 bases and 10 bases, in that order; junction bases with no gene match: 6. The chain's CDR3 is CASSVERGGAQYF. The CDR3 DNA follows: TGTGCCAGCAGTGTAGAGCGGGGGGGGGCGCAGTATTTT.

CDR3 bases: TGTGCCAGCAGCAAAGCGGGCATGGTTCCCGCAGATACGCAGTATTTT. This sequence encodes CASSKAGMVPADTQYF. The J gene is TRBJ2-3, the V gene TRBV21-1; the table calls TRBD1, which could not be checked here. TRBV21-1 is a documented pseudogene. The CDR3 runs 16 residues.

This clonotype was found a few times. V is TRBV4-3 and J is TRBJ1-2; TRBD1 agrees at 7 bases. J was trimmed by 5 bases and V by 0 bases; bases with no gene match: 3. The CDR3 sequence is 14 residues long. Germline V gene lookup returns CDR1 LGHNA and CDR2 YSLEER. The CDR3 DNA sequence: TGCGCCAGCAGCCAAGATGGGGACAGTTATGGCTACACCTTC. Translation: CASSQDGDSYGYTF.

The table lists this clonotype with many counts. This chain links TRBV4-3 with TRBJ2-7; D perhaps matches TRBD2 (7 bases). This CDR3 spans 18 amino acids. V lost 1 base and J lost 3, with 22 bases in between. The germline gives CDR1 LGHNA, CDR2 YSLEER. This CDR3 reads CASSQAPFVAGAIYEQYF. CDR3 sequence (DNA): TGCGCCAGCAGCCAAGCCCCGTTTGTCGCGGGGGCCATCTACGAGCAGTACTTC.

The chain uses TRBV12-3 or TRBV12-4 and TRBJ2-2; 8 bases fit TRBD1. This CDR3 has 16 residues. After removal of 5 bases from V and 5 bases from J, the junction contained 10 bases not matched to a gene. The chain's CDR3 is CASSPRRTGPTGELFF. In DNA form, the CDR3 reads TGTGCCAGCAGTCCCCGCAGGACAGGGCCGACCGGGGAGCTGTTTTTT.